The clone carrying this T cell receptor (beta chain) was recorded only once. Participants, roughly 18 to 90 years old, spanned around 26 US areas. Participant reports of clinical history set cohort assignment. This sample stems from a study of blood T cell repertoires in COVID-19. Overall study context: Sites across the United States, Italy and Spain contributed samples from acute and convalescent COVID-19. Sources were T cells, B-cell-depleted T cells, or PBMCs; the material itself was cDNA or gDNA.

The CDR3 consists of 15 residues. V was pared by 1 base and J by 5 bases, with 12 bases between. Germline lookup yields CDR1 SGHAT and CDR2 FQNNGV. The table came from immunoSEQ multiplex PCR; TCRdb's copy has only in-frame clones and leaves some out. The sample yields some 240,000 clones, around 87% seen once. This clonotype was obtained from a woman aged 35 to 49 with acute COVID-19. Source material: PBMCs or T cells enriched from blood (not recorded which). The chain has TRBV11-2 and TRBJ1-5; D is undetermined. CDR3 loop: CASSLGSAEDQPQHF. CDR3 in DNA: TGTGCCAGCAGCTTAGGTTCGGCGGAGGATCAGCCCCAGCATTTT.